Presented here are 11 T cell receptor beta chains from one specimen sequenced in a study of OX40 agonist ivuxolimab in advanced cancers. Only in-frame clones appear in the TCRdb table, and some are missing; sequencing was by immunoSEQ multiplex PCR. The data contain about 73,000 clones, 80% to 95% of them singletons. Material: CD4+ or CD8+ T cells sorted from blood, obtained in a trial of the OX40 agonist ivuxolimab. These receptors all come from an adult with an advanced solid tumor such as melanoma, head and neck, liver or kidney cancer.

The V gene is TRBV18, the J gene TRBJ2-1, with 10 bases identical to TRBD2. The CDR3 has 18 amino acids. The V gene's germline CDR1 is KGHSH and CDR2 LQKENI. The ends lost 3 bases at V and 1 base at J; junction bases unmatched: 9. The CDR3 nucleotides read TGTGCCAGCTCACCGGCTAGCGGGAGTAGGGGGTCCTACAATGAGCAGTTCTTC. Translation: CASSPASGSRGSYNEQFF.

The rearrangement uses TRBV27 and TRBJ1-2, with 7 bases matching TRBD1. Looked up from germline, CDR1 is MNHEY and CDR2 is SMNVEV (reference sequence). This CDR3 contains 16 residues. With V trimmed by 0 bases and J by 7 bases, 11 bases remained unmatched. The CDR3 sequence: CASSLSRQGPSVGYTF. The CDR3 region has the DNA TGTGCCAGCAGTTTATCGAGACAGGGTCCCTCGGTTGGCTACACCTTC.

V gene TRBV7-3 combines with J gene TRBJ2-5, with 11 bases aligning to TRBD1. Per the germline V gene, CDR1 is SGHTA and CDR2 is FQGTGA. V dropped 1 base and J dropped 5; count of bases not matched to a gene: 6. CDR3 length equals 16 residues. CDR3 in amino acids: CASSLNGQGAGETQYF. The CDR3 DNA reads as TGTGCCAGCAGCTTAAATGGACAGGGGGCCGGGGAGACCCAGTACTTC.

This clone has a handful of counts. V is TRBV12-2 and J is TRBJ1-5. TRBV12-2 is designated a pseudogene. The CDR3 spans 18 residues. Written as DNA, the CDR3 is TGTGCAAGTCGCACCTCTGGTGTGTCAGCTGATAGCAATCAGCCCCAGCATTTT. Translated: CASRTSGVSADSNQPQHF.

The CDR3 bases are TGCGCCAGCAGCCAAGACCGGACTAGCGGTTACAATGAGCAGTTCTTC. It translates to CASSQDRTSGYNEQFF. The J gene is TRBJ2-1, the V gene TRBV4-3; 10 nucleotides match TRBD2. Germline CDR1 is LGHNA and CDR2 is YSLEER. The CDR3 contains 16 residues. Trimming removed 0 bases from V and 4 bases from J; junction bases left unmatched: 3.

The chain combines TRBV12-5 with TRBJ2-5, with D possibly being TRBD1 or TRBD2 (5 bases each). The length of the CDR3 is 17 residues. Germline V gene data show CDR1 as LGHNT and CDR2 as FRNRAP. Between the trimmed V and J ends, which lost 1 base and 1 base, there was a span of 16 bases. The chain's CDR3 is CASGLAHEGRFQETQYF. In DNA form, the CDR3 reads TGTGCTAGTGGTTTGGCACATGAGGGGCGGTTCCAAGAGACCCAGTACTTC.

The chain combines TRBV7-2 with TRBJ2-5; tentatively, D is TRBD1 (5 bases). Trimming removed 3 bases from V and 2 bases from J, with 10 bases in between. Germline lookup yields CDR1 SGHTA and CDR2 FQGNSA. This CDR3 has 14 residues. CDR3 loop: CASSFAGWQETQYF. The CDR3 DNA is TGTGCCAGCAGCTTCGCAGGGTGGCAAGAGACCCAGTACTTC. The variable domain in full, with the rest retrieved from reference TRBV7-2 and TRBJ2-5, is GAGVSQSPSNKVTEKGKDVELRCDPISGHTALYWYRQSLGQGLEFLIYFQGNSAPDKSGLPSDRFSAERTGGSVSTLTIQRTQQEDSAVYLCASSFAGWQETQYFGPGTRLLVL.

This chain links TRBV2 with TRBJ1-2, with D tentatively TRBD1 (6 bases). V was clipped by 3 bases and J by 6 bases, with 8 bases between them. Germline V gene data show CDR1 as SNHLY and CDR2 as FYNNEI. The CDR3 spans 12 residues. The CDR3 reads CASSEQGHGYTF. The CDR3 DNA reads TGTGCCAGCAGTGAGCAGGGGCATGGCTACACCTTC. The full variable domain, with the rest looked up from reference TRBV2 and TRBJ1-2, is EPEVTQTPSHQVTQMGQEVILRCVPISNHLYFYWYRQILGQKVEFLVSFYNNEISEKSEIFDDQFSVERPDGSNFTLKIRSTKLEDSAMYFCASSEQGHGYTFGSGTRLTVV.

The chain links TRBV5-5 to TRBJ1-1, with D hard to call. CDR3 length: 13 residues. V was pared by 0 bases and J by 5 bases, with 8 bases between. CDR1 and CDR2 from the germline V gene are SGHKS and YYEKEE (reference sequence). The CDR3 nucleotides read TGTGCCAGCAGCTTGGCACAAATGACTGAAGCTTTCTTT. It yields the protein CASSLAQMTEAFF.

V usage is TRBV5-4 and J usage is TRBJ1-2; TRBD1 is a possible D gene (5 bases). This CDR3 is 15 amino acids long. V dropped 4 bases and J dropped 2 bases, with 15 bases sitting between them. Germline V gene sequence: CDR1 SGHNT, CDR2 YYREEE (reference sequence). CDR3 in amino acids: CASSLGLQINYGYTF. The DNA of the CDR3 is TGTGCCAGCAGCCTGGGGCTGCAAATAAACTATGGCTACACCTTC.

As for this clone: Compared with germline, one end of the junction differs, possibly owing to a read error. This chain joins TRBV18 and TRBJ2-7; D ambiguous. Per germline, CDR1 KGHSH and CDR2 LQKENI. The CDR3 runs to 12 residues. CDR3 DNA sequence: TGTGCCAGCCCACCACCAAGTTCCGAGCAGTACTTC. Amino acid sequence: CASPPPSSEQYF.